These T cell receptor beta chains were read from a single sample in a study of shared clonotypes between healthy human individuals. Measured with immunoSEQ multiplex PCR; TCRdb has only the in-frame clones, and not every one. The sample lists approximately 640,000 clones, roughly 78% occurring once. What was sequenced was memory CD4+ T cells sorted from blood. These receptors all come from a woman in her twenties or thirties in good health. Both conserved end residues are part of each CDR3. Part of the rows lack a size; the others show once, few, many or a class for expanded clones.

CDR3	J	size	V
CASRSGAGTEAFF	TRBJ1-1	few	TRBV28
CASSLGSQSGNTIYF	TRBJ1-3	.	TRBV7-9
CSVEGDRMNEQYF	TRBJ2-7	.	TRBV29-1
CASSPNFIRGNEQFF	TRBJ2-1	.	TRBV7-3
CASSVTLGPVPGNTIYF	TRBJ1-3	.	TRBV7-2
CATSRDRDSLYEQYF	TRBJ2-7	.	TRBV15
CASSPATANTGELFF	TRBJ2-2	.	TRBV5-1
CAWSTPPVGVIAEQYF	TRBJ2-7	.	TRBV30
CASRPGTGGTDTQYF	TRBJ2-3	.	TRBV7-9
CASSKAVNSYEQYF	TRBJ2-7	.	TRBV25-1
CASSLPSAGLYGYTF	TRBJ1-2	once	TRBV28
CASRSGGPGSGANVLTF	TRBJ2-6	once	TRBV27
CASSLVGSSTDTQYF	TRBJ2-3	.	TRBV11-2
CAFAGTSGTLYEQYF	.	.	TRBV30
CSVNWRENNEQFF	TRBJ2-1	once	TRBV29-1
CASSLGRDPSKAFF	TRBJ1-1	many	TRBV5-4
CASSEATATDTQYF	TRBJ2-3	.	TRBV6-1
CASSSDWTYEQYF	TRBJ2-7	.	TRBV28
CASSVRQAPGELFF	TRBJ2-2	many	TRBV19
CSVAGTSRDEQFF	TRBJ2-1	.	TRBV29-1
CASSLDRSGYGYTF	TRBJ1-2	few	TRBV11-3
CASSESPSGISQETQYF	TRBJ2-5	.	TRBV10-1
CASSPGQNRFTDTQYF	TRBJ2-3	.	TRBV11-2
CASRPQRLAVAGEQYF	TRBJ2-7	.	TRBV27
CASSLRDREDQPQHF	TRBJ1-5	few	TRBV7-8
CASGAVTSTDTQYF	TRBJ2-3	.	TRBV19
CASSYGQNQPQHF	TRBJ1-5	many	TRBV6-5